The clone carrying this T cell receptor (beta chain) was picked up a small number of times. As yet, its antigen is unknown. J gave up 3 bases and V 5 bases, and 9 bases lay outside the gene matches. The CDR3 covers 15 residues. The V gene's germline CDR1 is DFQATT and CDR2 SNEGSKA (reference sequence). The data belong to a study of post-analysis software for immune sequencing data. Study information: Disease trajectories encompassed relapsing-remitting, secondary progressive and progressive-relapsing multiple sclerosis.

TCR beta libraries were prepared from cDNA with unique molecular identifiers. Input populations of roughly 0.95 to 10 million T cells gave rise to roughly 500,000 cDNA molecules. Via MiXCR, TCRdb re-called the PCR reads, giving one row per CDR3 protein. The profile shows hundreds of thousands of distinct CDR3 sequences, approximately 60% of them singletons. Whole-study results and caveats: Multiple sclerosis was associated with a significant reduction in normalized Chao1 diversity relative to controls. Samples from a shared batch, those prepared together, strongly co-clustered by F measure. TRBV5-6, TRBV5-1 and TRBV20-1 belonged to a set of roughly 5 TRBV segments that were more frequent in patients than controls.

The receptor comes from a girl aged 2 to 9 with multiple sclerosis. This sequence joins TRBV20-1 and TRBJ2-5; 10 nucleotides agree with TRBD2. Sequenced material: blood. The CDR3 sequence is CSADPGTSVEETQYF. The CDR3 nucleotides read TGCAGTGCTGACCCCGGGACTAGCGTCGAAGAGACCCAGTACTTC.